The source of this TCR beta chain is a study of HIV-infected children after antiretroviral therapy interruption. A 3' RACE protocol on RNA, with unique molecular identifiers, produced the TCR library. TCRdb recomputed calls from the 3' RACE reads with MiXCR, one row per CDR3 protein. The sample shows some 40,000 distinct CDR3 sequences, over 6% of them seen only once. Treatment indicated: PENTA 11 planned treatment interruption arm or continuous ART arm. This clonotype was recorded many times. The sequence was collected from a pool of human donors with HIV. Sequencing used CD45RA+ CD4+ T cells from PBMCs, pooled from several time points, obtained from a donor given antiretroviral therapy, either interrupted or continuous. The sample's subset: naive CD4+ CD45RA+ CD45RO- T cells.

The CDR3 DNA sequence: TGTGCCAGCAGCCGGGACAGGTTAAATGAAAAACTGTTTTTT. Protein sequence: CASSRDRLNEKLFF. The rearrangement uses TRBV11-2 and TRBJ1-4; 8 bases match TRBD1. After removal of 5 bases from V and 5 bases from J, the junction contained 4 bases not matched to a gene. Germline-derived CDR1 and CDR2 are SGHAT and FQNNGV. The CDR3 covers 14 residues.